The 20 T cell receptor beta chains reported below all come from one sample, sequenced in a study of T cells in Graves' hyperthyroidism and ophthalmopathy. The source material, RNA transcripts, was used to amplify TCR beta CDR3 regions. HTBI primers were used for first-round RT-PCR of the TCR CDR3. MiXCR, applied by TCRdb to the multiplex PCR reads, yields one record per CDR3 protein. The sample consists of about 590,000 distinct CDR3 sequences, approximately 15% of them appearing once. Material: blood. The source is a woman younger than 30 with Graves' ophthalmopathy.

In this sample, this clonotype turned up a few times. This chain's CDR3 is CASSQAGVEEQYF. The DNA for the CDR3 is TGTGCCAGCAGCCAGGCGGGGGTGGAGGAGCAGTACTTC. This chain links TRBV6-2 or TRBV6-3 with TRBJ2-7; TRBD2 aligns across 7 bases. Germline CDR1 reads MNHEY; CDR2 reads SVGEGT. V was clipped by 6 bases and J by 7 bases; unmatched bases: 9. The length of the CDR3 is 13 residues.

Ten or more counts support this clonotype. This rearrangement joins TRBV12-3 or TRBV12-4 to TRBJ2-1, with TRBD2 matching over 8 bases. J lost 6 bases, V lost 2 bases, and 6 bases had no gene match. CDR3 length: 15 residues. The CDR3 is CASSLFTGGGNEQFF. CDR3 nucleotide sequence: TGTGCCAGCAGTTTATTTACGGGAGGGGGCAATGAGCAGTTCTTC.

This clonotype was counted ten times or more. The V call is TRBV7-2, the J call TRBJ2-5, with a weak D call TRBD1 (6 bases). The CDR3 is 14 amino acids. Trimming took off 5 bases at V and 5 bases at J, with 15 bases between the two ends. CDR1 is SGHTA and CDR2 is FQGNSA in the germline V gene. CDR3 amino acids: CASSPQGNKETQYF. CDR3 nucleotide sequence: TGTGCCAGCAGCCCCCAGGGGAACAAGGAGACCCAGTACTTC.

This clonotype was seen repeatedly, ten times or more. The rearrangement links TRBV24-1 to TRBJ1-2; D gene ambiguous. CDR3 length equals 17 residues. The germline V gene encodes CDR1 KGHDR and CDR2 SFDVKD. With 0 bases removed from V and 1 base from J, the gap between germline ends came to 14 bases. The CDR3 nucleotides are TGTGCCACCAGTGATTTGCTGCCAGGAAAGAATAACTATGGCTACACCTTC. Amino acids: CATSDLLPGKNNYGYTF.

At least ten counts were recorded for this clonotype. The chain's CDR3 is CAISEGLDQETQYF. The CDR3 region has the DNA TGTGCCATCAGTGAAGGGCTAGACCAAGAGACCCAGTACTTC. The chain is built from TRBV10-3 and TRBJ2-5; D is undetermined. The length of the CDR3 is 14 residues. Germline V CDR1 and CDR2: ENHRY, SYGVKD. Trimming took off 3 bases at V and 0 bases at J, with 8 bases between the two ends.

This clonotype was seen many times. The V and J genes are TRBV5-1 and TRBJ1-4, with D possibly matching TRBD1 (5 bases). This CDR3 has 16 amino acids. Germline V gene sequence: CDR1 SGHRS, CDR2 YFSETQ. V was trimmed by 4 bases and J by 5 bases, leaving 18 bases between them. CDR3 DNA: TGCGCCAGCAGCCGTCAGGGCGAAGGGGAAAATGAAAAACTGTTTTTT. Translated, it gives CASSRQGEGENEKLFF.

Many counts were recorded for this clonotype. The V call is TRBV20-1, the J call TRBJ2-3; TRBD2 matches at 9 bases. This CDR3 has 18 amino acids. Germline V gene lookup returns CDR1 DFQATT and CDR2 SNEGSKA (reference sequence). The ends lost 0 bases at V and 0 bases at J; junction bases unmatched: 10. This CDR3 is CSARDRSGRTTSTDTQYF. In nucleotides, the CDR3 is TGCAGTGCTAGAGATCGAAGCGGGAGGACTACTAGCACAGATACGCAGTATTTT.

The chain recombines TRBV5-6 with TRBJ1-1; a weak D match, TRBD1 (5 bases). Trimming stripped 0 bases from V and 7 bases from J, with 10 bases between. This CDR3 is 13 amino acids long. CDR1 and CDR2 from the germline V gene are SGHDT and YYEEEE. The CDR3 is CASSLVRGVEAFF. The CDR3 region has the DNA TGTGCCAGCAGCTTGGTTAGAGGGGTTGAAGCTTTCTTT.

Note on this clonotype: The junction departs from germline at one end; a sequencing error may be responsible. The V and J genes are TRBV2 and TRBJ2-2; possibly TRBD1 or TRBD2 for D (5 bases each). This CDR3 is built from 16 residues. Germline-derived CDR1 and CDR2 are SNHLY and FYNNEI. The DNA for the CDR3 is TGTGCCAGCAGTGATTGGGGGAAAAAAAACACCGGGGAGCTGGTTTTT. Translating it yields CASSDWGKKNTGELVF.

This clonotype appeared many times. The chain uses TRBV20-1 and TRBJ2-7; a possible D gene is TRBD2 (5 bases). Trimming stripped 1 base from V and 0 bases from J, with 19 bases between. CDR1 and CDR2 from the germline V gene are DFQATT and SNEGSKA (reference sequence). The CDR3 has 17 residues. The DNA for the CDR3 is TGCAGTGCTAGAGTAGGCGGTCGGCGGGCAAGCTCCTACGAGCAGTACTTC. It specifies CSARVGGRRASSYEQYF.

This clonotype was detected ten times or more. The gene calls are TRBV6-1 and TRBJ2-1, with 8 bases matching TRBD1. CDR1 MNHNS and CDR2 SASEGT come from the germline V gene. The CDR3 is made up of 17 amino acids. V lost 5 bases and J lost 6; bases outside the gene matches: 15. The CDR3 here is CASSYPTRTGKFNEQFF. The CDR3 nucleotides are TGTGCCAGCAGTTACCCCACCCGGACAGGGAAATTCAATGAGCAGTTCTTC.

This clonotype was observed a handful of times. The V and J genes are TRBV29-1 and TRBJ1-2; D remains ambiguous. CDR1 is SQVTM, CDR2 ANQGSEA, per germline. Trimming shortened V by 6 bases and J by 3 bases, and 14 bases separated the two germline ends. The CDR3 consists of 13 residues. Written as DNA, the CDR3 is TGCAGCGTCAATTCAATGAAAGACTATGGCTACACCTTC. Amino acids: CSVNSMKDYGYTF. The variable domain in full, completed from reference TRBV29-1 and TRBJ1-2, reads SAVISQKPSRDICQRGTSLTIQCQVDSQVTMMFWYRQQPGQSLTLIATANQGSEATYESGFVIDKFPISRPNLTFSTLTVSNMSPEDSSIYLCSVNSMKDYGYTFGSGTRLTVV.

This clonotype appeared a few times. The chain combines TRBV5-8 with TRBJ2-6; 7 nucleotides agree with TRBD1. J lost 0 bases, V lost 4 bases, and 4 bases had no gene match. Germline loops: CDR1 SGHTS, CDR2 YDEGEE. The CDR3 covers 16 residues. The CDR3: CASSPGQNSGANVLTF. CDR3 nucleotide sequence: TGTGCCAGCAGCCCGGGACAGAACTCTGGGGCCAACGTCCTGACTTTC.

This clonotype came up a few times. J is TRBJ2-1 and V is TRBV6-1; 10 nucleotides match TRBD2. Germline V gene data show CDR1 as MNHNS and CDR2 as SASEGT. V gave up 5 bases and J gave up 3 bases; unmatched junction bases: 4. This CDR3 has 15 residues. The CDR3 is CASSSVAGGYNEQFF. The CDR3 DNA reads TGTGCCAGCAGTTCTGTAGCGGGAGGCTACAATGAGCAGTTCTTC.

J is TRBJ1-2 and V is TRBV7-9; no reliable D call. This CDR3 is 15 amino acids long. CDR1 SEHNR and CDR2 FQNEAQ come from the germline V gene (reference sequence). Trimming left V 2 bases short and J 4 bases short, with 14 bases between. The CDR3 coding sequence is TGTGCCAGCAGCTTAATGGCAGAGAGTAGCTATGGCTACACCTTC. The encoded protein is CASSLMAESSYGYTF.

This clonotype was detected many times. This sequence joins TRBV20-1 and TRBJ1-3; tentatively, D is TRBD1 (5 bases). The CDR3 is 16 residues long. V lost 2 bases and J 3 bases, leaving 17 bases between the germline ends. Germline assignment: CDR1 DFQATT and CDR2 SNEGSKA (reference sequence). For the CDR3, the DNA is TGCAGTGCTAGACCCCAAGGGGCGGTCTATGGAAACACCATATATTTT. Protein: CSARPQGAVYGNTIYF.

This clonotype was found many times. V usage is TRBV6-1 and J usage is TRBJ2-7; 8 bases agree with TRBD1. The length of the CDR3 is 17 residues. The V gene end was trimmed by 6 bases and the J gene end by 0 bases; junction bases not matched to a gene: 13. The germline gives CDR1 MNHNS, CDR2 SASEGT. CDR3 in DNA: TGTGCCAGCAGCCTCAAGATTGGACAGGGCCCCTCCTACGAGCAGTACTTC. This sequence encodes CASSLKIGQGPSYEQYF.

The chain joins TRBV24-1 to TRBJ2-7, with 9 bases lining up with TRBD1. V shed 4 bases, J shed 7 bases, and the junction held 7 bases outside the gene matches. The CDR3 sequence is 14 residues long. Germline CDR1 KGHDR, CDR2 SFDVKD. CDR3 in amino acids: CATSDPGTGQEQYF. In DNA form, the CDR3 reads TGTGCCACCAGTGACCCCGGGACAGGGCAAGAGCAGTACTTC.

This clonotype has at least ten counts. The CDR3 DNA reads as TGTGCCAGCAGTGAAGCGACGAGGGACGTTACCTACGAGCAGTACTTC. Its protein product is CASSEATRDVTYEQYF. The V and J genes are TRBV2 and TRBJ2-7, with D tentatively TRBD1 or TRBD2 (5 bases each). The V gene lost 0 bases and the J gene lost 2 bases, with 14 bases spanning the gap. The CDR3 is 16 amino acids. CDR1 and CDR2 (germline): SNHLY, FYNNEI.

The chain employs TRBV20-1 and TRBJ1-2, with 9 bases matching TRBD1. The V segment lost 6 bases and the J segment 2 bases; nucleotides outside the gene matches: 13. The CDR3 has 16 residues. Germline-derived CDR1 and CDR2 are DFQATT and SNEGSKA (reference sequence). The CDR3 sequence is CSAGGTGPKENYGYTF. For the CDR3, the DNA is TGCAGTGCAGGAGGGACAGGGCCGAAAGAGAACTATGGCTACACCTTC.